Each of the 17 T cell receptor beta chains below was sequenced from the same sample in a study of blood T cell repertoires in COVID-19. Generated by immunoSEQ multiplex PCR, the TCRdb table keeps only in-frame clones and is missing some. The table includes about 220,000 clones, roughly 81% detected once. Specimen: peripheral blood. The receptor set was obtained from a man in his fifties or sixties who had recovered from COVID-19.

The table lists this clone with a count of one. This chain joins TRBV28 and TRBJ1-1, with D perhaps TRBD1 (6 bases). Trimming cost V 6 bases and J 0 bases, with 8 bases left between them. CDR1 and CDR2 (germline): MDHEN, SYDVKM. This CDR3 is built from 13 residues. The CDR3 is CASSRQVNTEAFF. The CDR3 nucleotides read TGTGCCAGCAGCCGACAGGTGAACACTGAAGCTTTCTTT.

CDR3 in amino acids: CASSPSPGVQANYGYTF. In nucleotides, the CDR3 is TGTGCCAGCAGTCCATCTCCGGGGGTTCAAGCTAACTATGGCTACACCTTC. V gene TRBV6-6 combines with J gene TRBJ1-2; a possible D gene is TRBD1 (5 bases). The V gene's germline CDR1 is MNHNY and CDR2 SVGAGI (reference sequence). This CDR3 contains 17 residues. The V end lost 5 bases, the J end lost 0 bases, and 19 bases lay between the germline ends.

V gene TRBV6-4 combines with J gene TRBJ2-1; TRBD2 agrees at 13 bases. This CDR3 has 16 amino acids. Germline V lookup: CDR1 MRHNA, CDR2 SNTAGT. The J segment lost 7 bases and the V segment lost 3 bases, leaving 6 bases of the junction unmatched. The CDR3 region is CASSELAGGPQNEQFF. The CDR3 DNA is TGTGCCAGCAGTGAACTAGCGGGAGGGCCACAAAATGAGCAGTTCTTC.

The chain joins TRBV28 to TRBJ1-4; possibly TRBD1 for D (6 bases). The CDR3 has 15 residues. Germline loops: CDR1 MDHEN, CDR2 SYDVKM. V gave up 7 bases and J gave up 8 bases, with 20 bases separating them. The chain's CDR3 is CASTLGGRLGEKLFF. The CDR3 DNA sequence: TGTGCCAGCACCTTGGGGGGGCGCCTTGGGGAAAAACTGTTTTTT. The whole variable domain, filled in from reference TRBV28 and TRBJ1-4, reads DVKVTQSSRYLVKRTGEKVFLECVQDMDHENMFWYRQDPGLGLRLIYFSYDVKMKEKGDIPEGYSVSREKKERFSLILESASTNQTSMYLCASTLGGRLGEKLFFGSGTQLSVL.

CDR3 sequence reads: CASSQVEGVDQPQHF. CDR3 nucleotides: TGCGCCAGCAGCCAAGTTGAAGGGGTAGATCAGCCCCAGCATTTT. The chain employs TRBV4-1 and TRBJ1-5, with D possibly being TRBD1 (5 bases). Trimming shortened V by 1 base and J by 5 bases, and 12 bases separated the two germline ends. CDR1 is MGHRA, CDR2 YSYEKL, per germline. The CDR3 runs 15 residues.

The rearrangement links TRBV10-2 to TRBJ1-1, with D possibly matching TRBD1 (5 bases). The CDR3 totals 11 residues. In germline, CDR1 is WSHSY, CDR2 SAAADI. The V end was cut by 10 bases, the J end by 7 bases, with 13 bases between. CDR3: CATIIGVEAFF. The DNA of the CDR3 is TGCGCCACCATCATAGGGGTTGAAGCTTTCTTT.

The chain employs TRBV2 and TRBJ2-2, with TRBD2 identical over 11 bases. The CDR3 has 20 amino acids. V was pared by 7 bases and J by 0 bases, with 16 bases of the junction left unmatched. Germline V gene data show CDR1 as SNHLY and CDR2 as FYNNEI. The CDR3 DNA reads as TGTGCCAGCATCAGGCCCATGGGGGGACTAGCGGATGCGAACACCGGGGAGCTGTTTTTT. Amino acids: CASIRPMGGLADANTGELFF. The full variable domain, its missing parts supplied by reference TRBV2 and TRBJ2-2, is EPEVTQTPSHQVTQMGQEVILRCVPISNHLYFYWYRQILGQKVEFLVSFYNNEISEKSEIFDDQFSVERPDGSNFTLKIRSTKLEDSAMYFCASIRPMGGLADANTGELFFGEGSRLTVL.

The genes are TRBV5-4 and TRBJ2-1; 12 bases line up with TRBD2. V lost 4 bases to trimming and J lost 6 bases; unmatched junction nucleotides: 5. The CDR3 has 15 residues. Germline assignment: CDR1 SGHNT and CDR2 YYREEE (reference sequence). The CDR3 bases are TGTGCCAGCAGCCTACTAGCGGGAGGCTCCAATGAGCAGTTCTTC. It specifies CASSLLAGGSNEQFF.

V is TRBV7-2 and J is TRBJ1-1, with TRBD1 matching 9 bases. The CDR3 spans 15 residues. The V segment lost 2 bases and the J segment 5 bases; nucleotides outside the gene matches: 6. Germline CDR1 SGHTA, CDR2 FQGNSA. CDR3 amino acids: CASSLSGTGQTEAFF. The CDR3 DNA reads TGTGCCAGCAGCTTAAGCGGGACAGGGCAGACTGAAGCTTTCTTT.

V usage is TRBV3-1 (or the pseudogene TRBV3-2) and J usage is TRBJ1-6; TRBD1 might be the D (6 bases). Germline assignment: CDR1 LGHDT and CDR2 YNNKEL (reference sequence). V shed 4 bases and J shed 0 bases, with 13 bases lying between them. CDR3 length: 17 amino acids. The DNA for the CDR3 is TGTGCCAGCAGCCCACAGGGAGCGAGCTCCTATAATTCACCCCTCCACTTT. Protein product: CASSPQGASSYNSPLHF.

The sample holds one count of this clone. The V and J genes are TRBV27 and TRBJ2-7; weak D call: TRBD1 (6 bases). V gave up 5 bases and J gave up 2 bases, with 19 bases separating them. The CDR3 extends over 16 amino acids. Germline V gives CDR1 MNHEY, CDR2 SMNVEV (reference sequence). The CDR3 protein is CASSATGYPSPYEQYF. The CDR3, as DNA: TGTGCCAGCAGTGCCACAGGGTACCCCTCACCCTACGAGCAGTACTTC.

The CDR3 bases are TGCGCCAGCAGCCCGAGAGAGAATCAGCCCCAGCATTTT. This gives the protein CASSPRENQPQHF. The chain recombines TRBV4-1 with TRBJ1-5; D remains ambiguous. The V gene lost 4 bases and the J gene lost 4 bases, with 8 bases spanning the gap. CDR3 length: 13 residues. Germline V gene data show CDR1 as MGHRA and CDR2 as YSYEKL.

The CDR3: CASSYDAAYNSPLHF. DNA for the CDR3: TGTGCCAGCAGTTACGATGCAGCCTATAATTCACCCCTCCACTTT. The chain carries TRBV6-5 and TRBJ1-6; D unclear. CDR3 length: 15 amino acids. CDR1 and CDR2 from the germline V gene are MNHEY and SVGAGI. The V end was cut by 2 bases, the J end by 2 bases, with 7 bases between.

This sequence joins TRBV5-1 and TRBJ2-2, with TRBD2 matching 7 bases. The V segment lost 4 bases and the J segment 5 bases; nucleotides outside the gene matches: 8. The CDR3 runs 15 residues. In germline, CDR1 is SGHRS, CDR2 YFSETQ. CDR3 DNA sequence: TGCGCCAGCAGCCCCGGGGGGATTGGGACCGGGGAGCTGTTTTTT. This encodes CASSPGGIGTGELFF.

The chain recombines TRBV19 with TRBJ2-7, with D perhaps TRBD1 (5 bases). The CDR3 length is 15 residues. The V gene's germline CDR1 is LNHDA and CDR2 SQIVND (reference sequence). V lost 5 bases to trimming and J lost 1 base, with 15 bases between them. The CDR3, as DNA: TGTGCCAGTAGTTGGGGCCCGACAGATTCCTACGAGCAGTACTTC. This gives the protein CASSWGPTDSYEQYF.

The chain joins TRBV6-5 to TRBJ2-1; maybe TRBD2 (7 bases). The CDR3 loop spans 15 amino acids. The V and J ends lost 2 bases and 8 bases respectively, with 16 bases between them. CDR1 and CDR2 (germline): MNHEY, SVGAGI. The CDR3: CASSYGGGGPHEQFF. CDR3 coding DNA: TGTGCCAGCAGTTACGGGGGCGGGGGTCCCCATGAGCAGTTCTTC.

This clone has only one observation. The genes are TRBV7-8 and TRBJ2-1; 14 positions match TRBD2. Losses at the gene ends were 5 bases for V and 1 base for J; bases not matched to a gene: 7. The CDR3 spans 18 residues. CDR1 is SGHVS and CDR2 is FQNEAQ in the germline V gene. The CDR3 nucleotides are TGTGCCAGCAGCCTAGGTGGGACTAGCGGGAGATCCTACAATGAGCAGTTCTTC. Protein: CASSLGGTSGRSYNEQFF.